This T cell receptor (beta chain) was found in a study of cytomegalovirus exposure and HLA in healthy donors. Study-wide points: In a later analysis, parvovirus B19, influenza, CMV and Epstein-Barr virus appeared linked to several top co-occurrence clusters. Productive rates of about 90% or about 30% were seen for most TCR beta V segments in an earlier analysis. What a later analysis reportedly showed was that an Asian-associated ancestry cluster had fewer N-insertions than the roughly 670-donor mean.

The PCR made use of 60 Vbeta and 13 Jbeta primers. Measured with immunoSEQ multiplex PCR; TCRdb has only the in-frame clones, and not every one. The sample has about 130,000 clones, around 83% seen once. Germline-derived CDR1 and CDR2 are SNHLY and FYNNEI. The CDR3 contains 14 residues. V lost 3 bases and J lost 7, with 12 bases in between. This clone was seen only a few times. Its antigen remains unidentified. Material for sequencing was PBMCs. The chain combines TRBV2 with TRBJ1-4; no firm D call. This clonotype was obtained from a girl aged 2-10 years in good health and CMV-seronegative. CDR3 sequence: CASSDPSDSEKLFF. CDR3 sequence (DNA): TGTGCCAGCAGTGACCCGAGCGATAGTGAAAAACTGTTTTTT. Filled out from reference TRBV2 and TRBJ1-4, the complete variable domain reads EPEVTQTPSHQVTQMGQEVILRCVPISNHLYFYWYRQILGQKVEFLVSFYNNEISEKSEIFDDQFSVERPDGSNFTLKIRSTKLEDSAMYFCASSDPSDSEKLFFGSGTQLSVL.